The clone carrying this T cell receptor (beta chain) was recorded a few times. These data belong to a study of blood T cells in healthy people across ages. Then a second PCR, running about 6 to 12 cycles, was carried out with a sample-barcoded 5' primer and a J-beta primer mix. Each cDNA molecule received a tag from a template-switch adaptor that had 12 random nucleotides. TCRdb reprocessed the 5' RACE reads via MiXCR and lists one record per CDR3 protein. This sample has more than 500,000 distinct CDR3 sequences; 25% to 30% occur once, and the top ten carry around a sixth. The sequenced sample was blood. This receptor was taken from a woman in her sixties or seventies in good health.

As DNA, the CDR3 is TGTGCCAGCAGCCAAGTCGTAGGACCCTACAATGAGCAGTTCTTC. This gives the protein CASSQVVGPYNEQFF. This chain uses TRBV4-2 with TRBJ2-1; D not certain. The CDR3 loop spans 15 amino acids. Germline-derived CDR1 and CDR2 are LGHNA and YNFKEQ. V was clipped by 1 base and J by 2 bases, with 9 bases between them.